Detailed here is one TCR beta chain. As yet, its antigen is unknown. TCRdb's table, derived via immunoSEQ multiplex PCR, lists solely in-frame clones and lacks some. The data show over 100,000 clones, 70% to 90% seen once. Germline V lookup: CDR1 SGHDN, CDR2 FVKESK. With 5 bases removed from V and 6 bases from J, the gap between germline ends came to 20 bases. The CDR3 consists of 15 residues. This entry is derived from a study of T cell responses to AZD1222 COVID-19 vaccine. Study-wide findings and caveats: Compared with day 0, the breadth and depth of the Spike-specific TCR repertoire rose significantly after two doses of AZD1222. Nearly half of spike-specific TCRs reportedly go after variant regions that carry no mutations.

Sequencing used peripheral blood, obtained 28 days after the second AZD1222 dose. This chain connects TRBV14 to TRBJ2-7, with D perhaps TRBD1 (6 bases). This TCR was recovered from an adult who received the AZD1222 COVID-19 vaccine. For the CDR3, the DNA is TGTGCCAGCAGCTTCCATACAGGGAAGGAGAGCGAGCAGTACTTC. Amino acids: CASSFHTGKESEQYF.